This TCR beta chain was obtained from a study of metastatic and nonmetastatic thyroid tumors. Thyroid surgery was preceded by no treatment in any patient. TCRdb called clones again from the PCR reads with MiXCR. The sample has over 9,000 clones; less than 30% are singletons. Notes on this clone: What it binds is not known.

From germline, CDR1 is MNHNS and CDR2 SASEGT. The CDR3 totals 15 residues. With 5 bases clipped from V and 1 base from J, the junction kept 4 bases outside the gene matches. Study results and limitations: Benign nodules reportedly had significantly lower TCR beta diversity than malignant thyroid tumors in blood and tumor.

The chain has TRBV6-1 and TRBJ1-5; TRBD1 aligns across 8 bases. The sequence derives from a female donor with papillary thyroid cancer or a benign thyroid nodule (not recorded which). Some clones in this sample may be carry-over from other donors' samples. The sequenced material came from tumor tissue. The CDR3 DNA reads as TGTGCCAGCAGTCCGTACAGGGGGAGCAATCAGCCCCAGCATTTT. Protein: CASSPYRGSNQPQHF.